This T cell receptor (beta chain) was recorded in a study of T cell responses to AZD1222 COVID-19 vaccine. Points from the study as a whole: Repertoires in all cases were sampled only once the peak T cell response had passed. Only 6 or 7 AZD1222 recipients tested seropositive at baseline. In a largely white British group with more females than males, clonal diversity was possibly underestimated. Spike-wide coverage was observed for vaccine-associated CD4 TCRs, with dominant responses at 160-218 and 743-854.

Sequencing used immunoSEQ multiplex PCR; TCRdb keeps in-frame clones, though not all of them. Of about 48,000 clones in the sample, 75% to 90% were seen once. Note on this clone: Its antigen is still unknown.

Germline loops: CDR1 SGHAT, CDR2 FQNNGV. V was cut by 3 bases and J by 0 bases, with 12 bases left in between. The CDR3 has 15 residues. This receptor was taken from an adult who received the AZD1222 COVID-19 vaccine. This specimen was peripheral blood, taken 28 days after the second AZD1222 dose. The gene calls are TRBV11-2 and TRBJ2-7; a weak D match, TRBD2 (5 bases). Written as DNA, the CDR3 is TGTGCCAGCAGCTTGATCTTCGGGAACTCCTACGAGCAGTACTTC. It codes for CASSLIFGNSYEQYF.